The 29 T cell receptor beta chains presented below share a single source sample, sequenced in a study of tumor-infiltrating lymphocytes in localized non-small cell lung cancer. Profiled with immunoSEQ multiplex PCR; TCRdb holds only in-frame clones, not every one. The sample has about 16,000 clones, 70% to 80% seen once. The sequenced material came from lung tumor tissue. The receptors originated from a human donor with non-small cell lung cancer.

This chain joins TRBV5-1 and TRBJ1-1; D is unclear. The length of the CDR3 is 14 residues. V lost 0 bases and J lost 2, with 8 bases in between. The V gene's germline CDR1 is SGHRS and CDR2 YFSETQ. The CDR3: CASSLDQANTEAFF. DNA of the CDR3: TGCGCCAGCAGCTTGGACCAGGCTAACACTGAAGCTTTCTTT.

This chain uses TRBV9 with TRBJ2-5, with 7 bases identical to TRBD1. The CDR3 loop spans 17 amino acids. Germline V gene lookup returns CDR1 SGDLS and CDR2 YYNGEE. V was clipped by 4 bases and J by 2 bases; unmatched bases: 14. The CDR3 bases are TGTGCCAGCAGCTCCCCCCCAGGGGGACGTCTGCAAGAGACCCAGTACTTC. Its protein product is CASSSPPGGRLQETQYF. The full variable domain, in which reference TRBV9 and TRBJ2-5 provide the parts outside the CDR3, is DSGVTQTPKHLITATGQRVTLRCSPRSGDLSVYWYQQSLDQGLQFLIQYYNGEERAKGNILERFSAQQFPDLHSELNLSSLELGDSALYFCASSSPPGGRLQETQYFGPGTRLLVL.

The chain couples TRBV6-1 to TRBJ2-7, with D possibly being TRBD1 (5 bases). CDR3 length: 14 amino acids. Trimming pared 4 bases from V and 2 bases from J, leaving 12 bases between. The germline V gene encodes CDR1 MNHNS and CDR2 SASEGT. CDR3 nucleotides: TGTGCCAGCAGTGTAACAGGCCCGCCCTACGAGCAGTACTTC. It encodes CASSVTGPPYEQYF.

The rearrangement joins TRBV7-2 to TRBJ2-5; D is unresolved. From germline, CDR1 is SGHTA and CDR2 FQGNSA. The CDR3 extends over 13 amino acids. Trimming removed 2 bases at V and 0 bases at J, with 4 bases between. The DNA for the CDR3 is TGTGCCAGCAGCTTACACAACCAAGAGACCCAGTACTTC. Protein product: CASSLHNQETQYF.

The CDR3 is CASSLPPQGETQYF. The CDR3, as DNA: TGTGCCAGCAGCTTGCCCCCCCAGGGGGAGACCCAGTACTTC. This chain uses TRBV5-6 with TRBJ2-5, with D maybe TRBD1 (6 bases). Looked up from germline, CDR1 is SGHDT and CDR2 is YYEEEE. This CDR3 is 14 amino acids long. V lost 1 base, J lost 5 bases, and 12 bases lay in between.

The gene calls are TRBV30 and TRBJ1-5, with 7 nucleotides matching TRBD1. CDR3 length: 13 residues. The V segment lost 5 bases and the J segment 4 bases; nucleotides outside the gene matches: 5. Germline CDR1 is GTSNPN and CDR2 is SVGIG (reference sequence). The CDR3 DNA follows: TGTGCCTGGGGGGACAGACCTAATCAGCCCCAGCATTTT. Its translation: CAWGDRPNQPQHF.

The chain has TRBV7-8 and TRBJ1-2, with D possibly TRBD1 on 6 matching bases. Germline assignment: CDR1 SGHVS and CDR2 FQNEAQ. The V and J ends lost 0 bases and 5 bases respectively, with 10 bases between them. This CDR3 comprises 14 residues. This CDR3 reads CASSLAGAGYGYTF. The CDR3, as DNA: TGTGCCAGCAGCTTAGCGGGGGCAGGATATGGCTACACCTTC.

The chain uses TRBV7-8 and TRBJ2-7; 8 nucleotides line up with TRBD1. V lost 5 bases, J lost 5 bases, and 5 bases stayed unmatched. Germline-derived CDR1 and CDR2 are SGHVS and FQNEAQ. This CDR3 has 13 amino acids. The CDR3 DNA follows: TGTGCCAGCAGCCCTAGGACAGGGAACGAGCAGTACTTC. Protein product: CASSPRTGNEQYF.

The chain carries TRBV7-9 and TRBJ1-1, with 9 nucleotides matching TRBD1. In germline, CDR1 is SEHNR, CDR2 FQNEAQ (reference sequence). The CDR3 is 16 amino acids. Trimming removed 5 bases from V and 4 bases from J; junction bases left unmatched: 11. CDR3: CASSKSGTGMGTEAFF. The CDR3 region has the DNA TGTGCCAGCAGCAAATCAGGGACAGGGATGGGCACTGAAGCTTTCTTT.

J is TRBJ2-1 and V is TRBV30, with TRBD2 identical over 7 bases. The CDR3 consists of 12 residues. The V segment lost 1 base and the J segment 6 bases; nucleotides outside the gene matches: 0. In germline, CDR1 is GTSNPN, CDR2 SVGIG (reference sequence). The CDR3 spells CAWSASGNEQFF. In DNA form, the CDR3 reads TGTGCCTGGAGTGCTAGCGGCAATGAGCAGTTCTTC.

V is TRBV5-1 and J is TRBJ2-1; 8 bases align to TRBD1. This CDR3 has 15 amino acids. Trimming cost V 0 bases and J 9 bases; bases outside gene matches: 8. The germline CDR1 and CDR2 sequences are SGHRS and YFSETQ. CDR3 nucleotide sequence: TGCGCCAGCAGCTTGGTTCAGGGGGCCCGCGGTGAGCAGTTCTTC. The encoded protein is CASSLVQGARGEQFF.

This chain links TRBV30 with TRBJ2-5; D is possibly TRBD2 (5 bases). Trimming took 2 bases from V and 5 from J, leaving 18 bases between them. Germline V gives CDR1 GTSNPN, CDR2 SVGIG (reference sequence). CDR3 length: 15 amino acids. CDR3 region: CAWSFVAGLGETQYF. The CDR3 DNA is TGTGCCTGGAGTTTTGTTGCAGGACTTGGCGAGACCCAGTACTTC. The full variable domain, its missing parts supplied by reference TRBV30 and TRBJ2-5, is SQTIHQWPATLVQPVGSPLSLECTVEGTSNPNLYWYRQAAGRGLQLLFYSVGIGQISSEVPQNLSASRPQDRQFILSSKKLLLSDSGFYLCAWSFVAGLGETQYFGPGTRLLVL.

The rearrangement joins TRBV19 to TRBJ1-1, with D perhaps matching TRBD1 (5 bases). V shed 8 bases and J shed 6 bases, with 10 bases lying between them. Looked up from germline, CDR1 is LNHDA and CDR2 is SQIVND (reference sequence). There are 11 residues in the CDR3. The CDR3 DNA follows: TGTGCCAGTGCAGGGCGGTCTGAAGCTTTCTTT. It yields the protein CASAGRSEAFF.

The V call is TRBV6-5, the J call TRBJ2-5; TRBD1 aligns across 8 bases. This CDR3 is 14 amino acids long. Trimming removed 3 bases from V and 7 bases from J; junction bases left unmatched: 7. The germline gives CDR1 MNHEY, CDR2 SVGAGI. For the CDR3, the DNA is TGTGCCAGCAGTTATGGACAGGGAGTTGGGACCCAGTACTTC. Translation: CASSYGQGVGTQYF.

This chain connects TRBV5-1 to TRBJ2-1, with 13 bases that match TRBD2. J was trimmed by 8 bases and V by 4 bases; bases with no gene match: 6. This CDR3 has 15 amino acids. From germline, CDR1 is SGHRS and CDR2 YFSETQ. The CDR3, as DNA: TGCGCCAGCAGCGAAACTAGCGGGAGGGCGCATGAGCAGTTCTTC. Protein sequence: CASSETSGRAHEQFF.

V and J are TRBV11-1 and TRBJ2-5, with TRBD2 matching 8 bases. The V segment lost 4 bases and the J segment 1 base; nucleotides outside the gene matches: 2. The CDR3 extends over 14 amino acids. The V gene's germline CDR1 is SGHAT and CDR2 FQDESV (reference sequence). CDR3 in amino acids: CASSSGTSQETQYF. CDR3 nucleotides: TGTGCCAGCAGCTCAGGGACTAGCCAAGAGACCCAGTACTTC.

The chain combines TRBV14 with TRBJ1-1; D ambiguous. Trimming removed 0 bases at V and 8 bases at J, with 10 bases between. In germline, CDR1 is SGHDN, CDR2 FVKESK. The CDR3 is 13 residues long. The CDR3 spells CASSQESGLEAFF. The CDR3, as DNA: TGTGCCAGCAGCCAAGAAAGCGGCTTAGAAGCTTTCTTT.

The J gene is TRBJ1-2, the V gene TRBV30; TRBD1 matches at 7 bases. The J segment lost 8 bases and the V segment lost 4 bases, leaving 10 bases of the junction unmatched. CDR3 length: 13 residues. Germline values: CDR1 GTSNPN, CDR2 SVGIG (reference sequence). The CDR3 coding sequence is TGTGCCTGGAAACAGCAGGGGGAACGCGGCTACACCTTC. This sequence encodes CAWKQQGERGYTF.

The chain combines TRBV12-5 with TRBJ2-3; the D gene is possibly TRBD1 (5 bases). The V and J ends lost 8 bases and 6 bases respectively, with 18 bases between them. This CDR3 has 14 residues. Looked up from germline, CDR1 is LGHNT and CDR2 is FRNRAP. CDR3 in amino acids: CASQQGLGADTQYF. The CDR3 bases are TGTGCTAGTCAGCAGGGTTTAGGAGCCGATACGCAGTATTTT.

This chain connects TRBV6-4 to TRBJ2-5; a weak D match, TRBD1 (7 bases). The germline V gene encodes CDR1 MRHNA and CDR2 SNTAGT. V lost 0 bases, J lost 5 bases, and 13 bases lay in between. The CDR3 is 15 residues long. For the CDR3, the DNA is TGTGCCAGCAGTGACTCTGCAGGGGGGAAGGAGACCCAGTACTTC. It is translated as CASSDSAGGKETQYF.

This sequence joins TRBV29-1 and TRBJ1-1, with D possibly being TRBD1 (5 bases). V was cut by 6 bases and J by 4 bases, with 12 bases left in between. The germline gives CDR1 SQVTM, CDR2 ANQGSEA. The CDR3 extends over 12 amino acids. The CDR3: CSVGLGTTEAFF. CDR3 DNA: TGCAGCGTGGGGTTGGGGACCACTGAAGCTTTCTTT.

This clone was picked up a small number of times. The chain couples TRBV2 to TRBJ2-1; TRBD2 matches 13 bases. The CDR3 spans 16 residues. Germline V gene data show CDR1 as SNHLY and CDR2 as FYNNEI. V gave up 2 bases and J gave up 9 bases; unmatched junction bases: 7. CDR3 amino acids: CASSETRLAGGGEQFF. CDR3 DNA sequence: TGTGCCAGCAGTGAAACCCGACTAGCGGGAGGCGGTGAGCAGTTCTTC. The full variable domain, rest sourced from reference TRBV2 and TRBJ2-1, is EPEVTQTPSHQVTQMGQEVILRCVPISNHLYFYWYRQILGQKVEFLVSFYNNEISEKSEIFDDQFSVERPDGSNFTLKIRSTKLEDSAMYFCASSETRLAGGGEQFFGPGTRLTVL.

This clone was seen just once. This chain links TRBV11-2 with TRBJ1-2; 9 bases align to TRBD1. CDR1 SGHAT and CDR2 FQNNGV come from the germline V gene. The CDR3 is made up of 15 amino acids. With V trimmed by 5 bases and J by 4 bases, 8 bases remained unmatched. This chain's CDR3 is CASSITGGGGYGYTF. Here the CDR3 DNA reads TGTGCCAGCAGCATAACAGGGGGCGGAGGCTATGGCTACACCTTC.

The chain links TRBV2 to TRBJ1-3; D is ambiguous. V lost 7 bases and J lost 0, with 7 bases in between. CDR3 length equals 13 residues. The V gene's germline CDR1 is SNHLY and CDR2 FYNNEI. In DNA form, the CDR3 reads TGTGCCAGCACTTGGAGCTCTGGAAACACCATATATTTT. It encodes CASTWSSGNTIYF.

This chain uses TRBV5-1 with TRBJ2-1; 7 nucleotides align to TRBD1. Germline V gives CDR1 SGHRS, CDR2 YFSETQ. With 0 bases clipped from V and 5 bases from J, the junction kept 5 bases outside the gene matches. The CDR3 is made up of 15 amino acids. CDR3 protein: CASSLVQGMNNEQFF. The CDR3, as DNA: TGCGCCAGCAGCTTGGTACAGGGGATGAACAATGAGCAGTTCTTC.

The V call is TRBV11-1, the J call TRBJ2-7; 12 bases agree with TRBD1. V trimming: 0 bases; J trimming: 2 bases; junction bases outside the gene matches: 2. The germline V gene encodes CDR1 SGHAT and CDR2 FQDESV (reference sequence). The CDR3 spans 16 residues. Written as DNA, the CDR3 is TGTGCCAGCAGCTTAGCGGGGACAGGGGGCCCCTACGAGCAGTACTTC. It yields the protein CASSLAGTGGPYEQYF.

J is TRBJ2-7 and V is TRBV30, with D perhaps matching TRBD1 or TRBD2 (5 bases each). CDR1 is GTSNPN and CDR2 is SVGIG in the germline V gene (reference sequence). The CDR3 sequence is 19 residues long. V was shortened by 4 bases and J by 2 bases, with 30 bases between the two germline ends. CDR3 sequence: CAWNRGVIPIRAAPYEQYF. The CDR3 bases are TGTGCCTGGAATAGGGGAGTTATTCCTATCCGAGCTGCACCCTACGAGCAGTACTTC.

This chain links TRBV29-1 with TRBJ2-1; 11 nucleotides line up with TRBD2. Trimming at V came to 6 bases and at J to 0 bases, leaving 10 bases not matched to a gene. The length of the CDR3 is 17 residues. The germline V gene encodes CDR1 SQVTM and CDR2 ANQGSEA. CDR3 DNA: TGCAGCGTGAGGGGACTAGCGGTTAAGAGCTCCTACAATGAGCAGTTCTTC. Its translation is CSVRGLAVKSSYNEQFF.

The rearrangement joins TRBV19 to TRBJ1-6; a possible D gene is TRBD1 (6 bases). The CDR3 is 15 amino acids. Trimming took off 1 base at V and 8 bases at J, with 12 bases between the two ends. The germline V gene encodes CDR1 LNHDA and CDR2 SQIVND (reference sequence). CDR3: CASSIGGGRDSPLHF. CDR3 DNA: TGTGCCAGTAGTATAGGCGGGGGCAGAGATTCACCCCTCCACTTT.